Listed below are T cell receptor beta chains from one sample, sequenced in a study of T-cell reconstitution after alpha-beta-depleted transplantation in children. TCRdb independently ran MiXCR on the PCR reads; one entry per CDR3 protein. The sample lists tens of thousands of distinct CDR3 sequences, 5% to 7% occurring once. The specimen comprised peripheral blood, sampled 60 days after TCRalphabeta/CD19-depleted stem cell transplant. These receptor sequences come from a child less than two years old who had a stem cell transplant for acute myeloid leukemia, so the T cells may come from the graft donor. Each CDR3 is given with its conserved first and last residue. A D gene is named only where the DNA matches it firmly. Clone size is shown for a subset of rows, as once, few, many or a class of expanded clone.

J,D,size,V,DNA,CDR3
TRBJ2-4,NA,many,TRBV7-9,TGTGCCAGCAGCTCCCGGGAGCCGCACCTAGCCAAAAACATTCAGTACTTC,CASSSREPHLAKNIQYF
TRBJ2-1,NA,many,TRBV7-9,TGTGCCAGCAGCTTTCCCGTCAGCTCCTACAATGAGCAGTTCTTC,CASSFPVSSYNEQFF
TRBJ2-1,NA,many,TRBV6-5,TGTGCCAGCAGTCCCTCGGGATCCGCCCTATCTTACAATGAGCAGTTCTTC,CASSPSGSALSYNEQFF
TRBJ2-5,NA,many,TRBV27,TGTGCCAGCAGTTTATTCGCTCAAGAGACCCAGTACTTC,CASSLFAQETQYF
TRBJ1-1,NA,many,TRBV29-1,TGCAGCGTTGCCGTTATGAACACTGAAGCTTTCTTT,CSVAVMNTEAFF
TRBJ2-5,NA,many,TRBV29-1,TGCAGCGCCAGGACTTCCTTAGAGACCCAGTACTTC,CSARTSLETQYF
TRBJ1-1,NA,many,TRBV7-6,TGTGCCAGCAGCTTAGCGATGGGCCTAGGCAGGGACTTT,CASSLAMGLGRDF
TRBJ2-7,TRBD1,many,TRBV3-1,TGTGCCAGCAGCCATCGACAGGGTAGGGATTGGAAGAGCTCCTACGAGCAGTACTTC,CASSHRQGRDWKSSYEQYF
TRBJ2-7,NA,many,TRBV27,TGTGCCAGCAGCCCCCGGGGCTACCACTACGAGCAGTACTTC,CASSPRGYHYEQYF
TRBJ2-7,TRBD2,few,TRBV5-1,TGCGCCAGCAGCTTAATCTCTCCCAGCGGGACCCCCTACGAGCAGTACTTC,CASSLISPSGTPYEQYF
TRBJ2-3,NA,medium-sized,TRBV7-9,TGTGCCAGCAGCTTAGTAATCGGGTATAGGTATTTT,CASSLVIGYRYF
TRBJ2-1,NA,many,TRBV6-1,TGTGCCAGCAGTCCCTCCGGGACTCTTGAGTTCTTC,CASSPSGTLEFF
TRBJ2-4,NA,many,TRBV7-2,TGTGCCAGCAGCTTAGTCCCGGGGAGAGCCAAAAACATTCAGTACTTC,CASSLVPGRAKNIQYF
TRBJ2-7,NA,many,TRBV5-1,TGCGCCAGCAGCTTCAAAGTAGGGATCTCCTACGAGCAGTACTTC,CASSFKVGISYEQYF
TRBJ2-2,TRBD2,NA,TRBV6-1,TGTGCCAGTTCCCGAGCGGGGGGGTCCCCCGGGGAGCTGTTTTTT,CASSRAGGSPGELFF
TRBJ2-7,NA,many,TRBV9,TGTGCCAGCAGCCCCAGACAGGCCCCCTACGAGCAGTACTTC,CASSPRQAPYEQYF
TRBJ2-7,TRBD1,NA,TRBV20-1,TGCAGTGCCCCGTGGGACAGGAGATACGAGCAGTACTTC,CSAPWDRRYEQYF
TRBJ2-3,NA,many,TRBV2,TGTGCCAGCCCCGGCGGGGCAGATACGCAGTATTTT,CASPGGADTQYF
TRBJ1-2,NA,many,TRBV24-1,TGTGCCACCAGTGATTTGAAGGGGGGACGCTATGGCTACACCTTC,CATSDLKGGRYGYTF
TRBJ2-4,NA,many,TRBV12-3/TRBV12-4,TGTGCCAGCAGTCGGTCGAGGGGCGGCAAAAACATTCAGTACTTC,CASSRSRGGKNIQYF
TRBJ1-1,NA,many,TRBV11-2,TGTGCCAGCAGCTCCGGGACGCCTCAGACCACTGAAGCTTTCTTT,CASSSGTPQTTEAFF
TRBJ2-1,NA,many,TRBV27,TGTGCCAGCAGTTTCGGAGGGAGCGATGAGCAGTTCTTC,CASSFGGSDEQFF
TRBJ1-2,NA,many,TRBV5-6,TGTGCCAGCAGCTTGTCCGGCTATGGCTACACCTTC,CASSLSGYGYTF
TRBJ2-2,NA,medium-sized,TRBV6-5,TGTGCCAGCAGTACGGGACGGAACACCGGGGAGCTGTTTTTT,CASSTGRNTGELFF
TRBJ2-7,TRBD1,many,TRBV3-1,TGTGCCAGCAGCCAAGAGGGGACAGGGTACGAGCAGTACTTC,CASSQEGTGYEQYF
TRBJ2-7,NA,many,TRBV28,TGTGCCAGCAGATCCATGCGGGAGCAGTACTTC,CASRSMREQYF
TRBJ2-3,NA,few,TRBV18,TGTGCCAGCTCACCCCCGGGGGAGGATACGCAGTATTTT,CASSPPGEDTQYF
TRBJ2-1,NA,many,TRBV7-2,TGTGCCAGCAGCTTAGCGATCCCGGGGTCGGGGCCGGAGGGGGAGCAGTTCTTC,CASSLAIPGSGPEGEQFF
TRBJ1-2,TRBD1,many,TRBV12-3/TRBV12-4,TGTGCCAGCAGTTTTGGAGGACAGGGAGGTGGCTACACCTTC,CASSFGGQGGGYTF
TRBJ2-1,NA,many,TRBV7-2,TGTGCCAGCAGCATCGGGGAGTCCAATGAGCAGTTCTTC,CASSIGESNEQFF
TRBJ1-1,NA,many,TRBV6-5,TGTGCCAGCAACACGGACACTGAAGCTTTCTTT,CASNTDTEAFF
TRBJ2-4,NA,many,TRBV7-9,TGTGCCAGCAGCTTAGAGCATACTCAAAACATTCAGTACTTC,CASSLEHTQNIQYF
TRBJ2-2,TRBD1,many,TRBV6-2/TRBV6-3,TGTGCCAGCAGAAGCAGGGGGCACACCGGGGAGCTGTTTTTT,CASRSRGHTGELFF
TRBJ2-7,NA,many,TRBV20-1,TGCAGTGCTAGAGATTGGGCCACGTTGAACTACGAGCAGTACTTC,CSARDWATLNYEQYF
TRBJ1-5,NA,many,TRBV7-2,TGTGCCAGCAGCTCGAGGGTTAGCAATCAGCCCCAGCATTTT,CASSSRVSNQPQHF
TRBJ2-3,NA,many,TRBV5-6,TGTGCCAGCAGCTTGAGGACTTCCACAGATACGCAGTATTTT,CASSLRTSTDTQYF
TRBJ1-5,NA,many,TRBV28,TGTGCCAGCAGTTTAGCCAGGGGAAGCAATCAGCCCCAGCATTTT,CASSLARGSNQPQHF
TRBJ2-7,TRBD2,many,TRBV4-2,TGTGCCAGCAGCCAAGACATCCGACTAGCGGGAACGAGCTCCTACGAGCAGTACTTC,CASSQDIRLAGTSSYEQYF
TRBJ2-2,NA,many,TRBV7-2,TGTGCCAGCAGCTTACCTAACAGGGCCGGGGAGCTGTTTTTT,CASSLPNRAGELFF
TRBJ2-7,NA,many,TRBV14,TGTGCCAGCAGCTTGCCAATGGCCTACGAGCAGTACTTC,CASSLPMAYEQYF